The text below deals with one TCR beta chain. Its cognate antigen is unknown. The CDR3 is made up of 17 amino acids. Trimming left V 4 bases short and J 6 bases short, with 25 bases between. The germline gives CDR1 MDHEN, CDR2 SYDVKM. Assay: immunoSEQ multiplex PCR; the TCRdb copy retains only in-frame clones and omits some. Of fewer than 85,000 clones listed, roughly nine tenths were seen once; the top ten hold approximately 6.5%. This sample was taken from a study of T cell responses to AZD1222 COVID-19 vaccine. Study-wide findings and caveats: Regions 160-218 and 743-854 dominated among vaccine-associated CD4 TCRs spanning spike. In a largely white British group with more females than males, clonal diversity was possibly underestimated. Repertoires were obtained only post-peak T cell response.

V usage is TRBV28 and J usage is TRBJ2-7; weak D call: TRBD1 (6 bases). Here the sequenced sample was peripheral blood, taken on day 0 of MenACWY control vaccination. This TCR derives from an adult in good health. The DNA of the CDR3 is TGTGCCAGCAGTTCGGTTCTACAGGGCCCTCTTTGGCTCGAGCAGTACTTC. This translates into CASSSVLQGPLWLEQYF. Full variable domain (missing parts from reference TRBV28 and TRBJ2-7): DVKVTQSSRYLVKRTGEKVFLECVQDMDHENMFWYRQDPGLGLRLIYFSYDVKMKEKGDIPEGYSVSREKKERFSLILESASTNQTSMYLCASSSVLQGPLWLEQYFGPGTRLTVT.